The clone carrying this T cell receptor beta chain was observed a handful of times. The target antigen is unknown. This sample stems from a study of blood T cells in healthy people across ages. V lost 4 bases to trimming and J lost 2 bases, with 9 bases between them. The CDR3 is made up of 13 amino acids. Germline CDR1 reads MDHEN; CDR2 reads SYDVKM. Study findings and constraints: Changes in expanded clonotypes were possibly confounded, as the CMV status of donors was unknown.

A J-beta primer mix and a sample-barcoded 5' primer were used in a second PCR of about 6 to 12 cycles. TCRdb independently ran MiXCR on the 5' RACE reads; one entry per CDR3 protein. The profile shows around 580,000 distinct CDR3 sequences, 47% of them singletons. The receptor's source is an older man in good health. Material for sequencing was blood. The chain combines TRBV28 with TRBJ2-7, with D unresolved. CDR3 bases: TGTGCCAGCAGTTATCCGGCGACCTACGAGCAGTACTTC. The encoded protein is CASSYPATYEQYF.